This T cell receptor (beta chain) came from a study of blood T cell repertoires in COVID-19. Study summary: The samples span acute and convalescent COVID-19 from the United States, Italy and Spain. PBMCs, B-cell-depleted T cells, or T cells were the source of the cDNA or gDNA that made up the material.

In this sample, this clone turned up once. The CDR3 has 15 amino acids. Trimming removed 2 bases from V and 7 bases from J; junction bases left unmatched: 5. Germline CDR1 SGHTA, CDR2 FQGNSA. Authors' methods: It was from reference gene primer amplification that nucleated cell counts were estimated. The method was immunoSEQ multiplex PCR; TCRdb's version includes in-frame clones alone and lacks a portion of them. Clone size and the V and J calls come from that table; the DNA yielded D and trimming. The sample lists about 87,000 clones, about 80% occurring once. Sequenced input: peripheral blood. This receptor was identified in a woman between 70 and 85 years old with acute or convalescent COVID-19. The chain has TRBV7-2 and TRBJ2-1, with 10 nucleotides matching TRBD2. In DNA form, the CDR3 reads TGTGCCAGCAGCTTACGGAGCGGGGGGGATAATGAGCAGTTCTTC. Translation: CASSLRSGGDNEQFF.